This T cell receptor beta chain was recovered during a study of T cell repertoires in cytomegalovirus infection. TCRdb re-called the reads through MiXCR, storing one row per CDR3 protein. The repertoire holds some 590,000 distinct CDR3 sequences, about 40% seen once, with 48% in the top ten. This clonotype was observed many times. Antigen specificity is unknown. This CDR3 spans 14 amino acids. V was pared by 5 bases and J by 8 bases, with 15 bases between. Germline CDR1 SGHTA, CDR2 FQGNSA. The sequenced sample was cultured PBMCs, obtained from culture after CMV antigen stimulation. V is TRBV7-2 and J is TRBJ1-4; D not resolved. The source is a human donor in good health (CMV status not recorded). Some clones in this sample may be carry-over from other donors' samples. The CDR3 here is CASSTTRINEKLFF. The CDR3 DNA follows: TGTGCCAGCAGCACGACACGAATAAACGAAAAACTGTTTTTT.